The sequence of this TCR beta chain was determined in a study of PD-L1 blockade in urothelial cancer. Background on the study: Patients started atezolizumab around 2014, 1,200 mg intravenously every 3 weeks.

Each individual provided 1 to 8 samples (taken pretreatment and on-treatment). The ends were cut back, 2 bases at V and 2 bases at J, with 13 bases in the middle. CDR1 is SGHTA and CDR2 is FQGNSA in the germline V gene. The CDR3 has 15 amino acids. The authors spiked synthetic TCR analog templates into each PCR. Sequenced by immunoSEQ multiplex PCR; TCRdb stores in-frame clones only, minus some. Of tens of thousands of clones listed, more than 90% are singletons. A remark on this clone: Its antigen is not known.

General study points: Durable-benefit patients expanded tumor-associated blood clones more at 3 weeks.

This receptor was taken from a man aged 55 to 70 with urothelial cancer. The material sequenced was PBMCs, taken around atezolizumab (anti-PD-L1) treatment. The genes are TRBV7-2 and TRBJ2-7; maybe TRBD2 (6 bases). CDR3 loop: CASSLNGAGPYEQYF. DNA for the CDR3: TGTGCCAGCAGCTTAAACGGGGCGGGACCCTACGAGCAGTACTTC. The whole variable domain, remainder taken from reference TRBV7-2 and TRBJ2-7, is GAGVSQSPSNKVTEKGKDVELRCDPISGHTALYWYRQSLGQGLEFLIYFQGNSAPDKSGLPSDRFSAERTGGSVSTLTIQRTQQEDSAVYLCASSLNGAGPYEQYFGPGTRLTVT.